Listed below are T cell receptor beta chains from one sample, sequenced in a study of T cell repertoires in cytomegalovirus infection. TCRdb recomputed calls from the reads with MiXCR, one row per CDR3 protein. The sample contains some 160,000 distinct CDR3 sequences, 17% of which appear only once. The sample taken for sequencing was CD8+ T cells from PBMCs. Receptors originate from a human donor in good health (CMV status not recorded). Some clones in this sample may be carry-over from other donors' samples. Each CDR3 is given with its conserved first and last residue. D genes are given only for firm matches. Clone size is stated in some rows and not others, as once, few, many or a class when expanded.

d_gene	len	v_gene	j_gene	abundance	CDR3nt	CDR3aa
-	13	TRBV7-8	TRBJ1-1	few	TGTGCCAGCAGCTTAGGACAGTTCACTGAAGCTTTCTTT	CASSLGQFTEAFF
TRBD2	15	TRBV28	TRBJ2-1	-	TGTGCCAGCAGCCAGCTCACGACTAGCAGCAATGAGCAGTTCTTC	CASSQLTTSSNEQFF
TRBD2	17	TRBV7-2	TRBJ2-1	medium-sized	TGTGCCAGCAGCCCGAGGGCCGGACTAGAGGGCTACAATGAGCAGTTCTTC	CASSPRAGLEGYNEQFF
-	16	TRBV2	TRBJ2-2	few	TGTGCCAGCAGTGATGGGGGGGCTTTGAACACCGGGGAGCTGTTTTTT	CASSDGGALNTGELFF
TRBD1	17	TRBV7-9	TRBJ1-4	few	TGTGCCAGCAGTCCGGGACAGGGTACCTTAATGGCTGAAAAACTGTTTTTT	CASSPGQGTLMAEKLFF
-	12	TRBV28	TRBJ2-2	few	TGTGCCAGCAACAGGGACACCGGGGAGCTGTTTTTT	CASNRDTGELFF
-	14	TRBV7-2	TRBJ2-1	many	TGTGCCAGCAGCTCCGGGACGGGATACAATGAGCAGTTCTTC	CASSSGTGYNEQFF
-	15	TRBV15	TRBJ2-7	-	TGTGCCACCAGCAGAGAAATCGACAGGTCCTACGAGCAGTACTTC	CATSREIDRSYEQYF
TRBD1	24	TRBV2	TRBJ2-1	-	TGTGCCAGCAGTGTCTCTGGTGAACCGTCTCTGGTCTCCCCCGGGACAGGGTCTAACAATGAGCAGTTCTTC	CASSVSGEPSLVSPGTGSNNEQFF
TRBD2	12	TRBV4-2	TRBJ2-7	-	TGTGCCAGCAGCCATGGACTAGGGGAGCAGTACTTC	CASSHGLGEQYF
TRBD2	15	TRBV2	TRBJ2-5	many	TGTGCCAGCATATCCAAAGGACGGACTAGGGAGACCCAGTACTTC	CASISKGRTRETQYF
-	15	TRBV30	TRBJ1-4	few	TGTGCCTGGAATCCCGACAGCCGTTTAGGGAAGGAACTGTTTTTT	CAWNPDSRLGKELFF
-	16	TRBV2	TRBJ1-1	-	TGTGCCAGCAGTGAATGGCGGCGCGCTAAGAACACTGAAGCTTTCTTT	CASSEWRRAKNTEAFF
TRBD2	17	TRBV20-1	TRBJ2-1	-	TGCAGTGCTAGAGATAGCCAGCGGGGTATGTTGGATAATGAGCAGTTCTTC	CSARDSQRGMLDNEQFF
-	16	TRBV4-3	TRBJ2-7	-	TGCGCCAGCAGCCAAGAAGTCTCAGGGGTCTCCTACGAGCAGTACTTC	CASSQEVSGVSYEQYF
-	15	TRBV7-6	TRBJ2-7	-	TGTGCCAGCAGCCCCCGCGCCGGTTTCTCCTACGAGCAGTACTTC	CASSPRAGFSYEQYF
-	15	TRBV28	TRBJ2-3	-	TGTGCCAGCAGTTACCAAGACCGAGACACAGATACGCAGTATTTT	CASSYQDRDTDTQYF
TRBD2	16	TRBV11-2	TRBJ2-1	-	TGTGCCAGCAGCGGTCCACTAGCGGGAGTTCTCCATGAGCAGTTCTTC	CASSGPLAGVLHEQFF
-	14	TRBV18	TRBJ2-5	few	TGTGCCAGCTCACCAAGCCTAGGTCGAGAGACCCAGTACTTC	CASSPSLGRETQYF
-	14	TRBV2	TRBJ1-5	-	TGTGCCAGCAGTGCGGGACTGTGGAATCAGCCCCAGCATTTT	CASSAGLWNQPQHF
TRBD1	13	TRBV6-1	TRBJ2-7	-	TGTGCCACCGGACAGGGGGCCACCTACGAGCAGTACTTC	CATGQGATYEQYF
-	15	TRBV28	TRBJ2-1	-	TGTGCCAGCAGTTTAGTTGCGGGTCCCTACAATGAGCAGTTCTTC	CASSLVAGPYNEQFF
TRBD1	14	TRBV28	TRBJ1-6	few	TGTGCCAGCAGTTTGACAGGGATTAATTCACCCCTCCACTTT	CASSLTGINSPLHF
TRBD2	13	TRBV7-9	TRBJ2-1	few	TGTGCCAGCTGGGGAAGCGGGGGCGGTGAGCAGTTCTTC	CASWGSGGGEQFF
-	15	TRBV10-2	TRBJ1-5	-	TGCGCCAGCAGTGAGTCGACCTCTGGAAATCAGCCCCAGCATTTT	CASSESTSGNQPQHF
TRBD2	15	TRBV19	TRBJ2-2	few	TGTGCCAGTAGTATAGCGGGAGGGAACACCGGGGAGCTGTTTTTT	CASSIAGGNTGELFF
TRBD2	16	TRBV7-9	TRBJ2-1	few	TGTGCCAGCAGCCCTGGTGGGACTACCCCGTACAATGAGCAGTTCTTC	CASSPGGTTPYNEQFF
-	15	TRBV28	TRBJ2-5	-	TGTGCCAGCAAACCCGGACAGACCCGACAAGAGACCCAGTACTTC	CASKPGQTRQETQYF
-	13	TRBV7-2	TRBJ2-7	few	TGTGCCAGCAGCTTAGTCCTCTCCTACGAGCAGTACTTC	CASSLVLSYEQYF
TRBD2	17	TRBV5-5	TRBJ2-1	-	TGTGCCAGCAGCTTCACGGGACTAGCGGTCTCCTACAATGAGCAGTTCTTC	CASSFTGLAVSYNEQFF
-	13	TRBV11-1	TRBJ1-1	-	TGTGCCAGCAGCACCGGACAGTTCACTGAAGCTTTCTTT	CASSTGQFTEAFF
TRBD2	15	TRBV11-2	TRBJ2-1	many	TGTGCCAGCAGCCATCTAGCGGGAGGGTACAATGAGCAGTTCTTC	CASSHLAGGYNEQFF
TRBD2	17	TRBV7-6	TRBJ2-2	-	TGTGCCAGCAGCCCGGGACTAGCGGGAGATAACACCGGGGAGCTGTTTTTT	CASSPGLAGDNTGELFF
TRBD1	14	TRBV7-2	TRBJ1-4	-	TGTGCCAGCAGCCCTCGGACAGGGTACGAAAAACTGCTTTTT	CASSPRTGYEKLLF
TRBD1	15	TRBV7-2	TRBJ1-4	few	TGTGCCAGCAGCCCAACAGGGGCGACTAATGAAAAACTGTTTTTT	CASSPTGATNEKLFF
TRBD2	16	TRBV11-2	TRBJ2-5	few	TGTGCCAGCAGCGCCTATGGCGGGAGGACCCAAGAGACCCAGTACTTC	CASSAYGGRTQETQYF
-	15	TRBV7-7	TRBJ2-7	few	TGTGCCAGCAGCCCTGGGTATGGTCAGGGCTACGAGCAGTACTTC	CASSPGYGQGYEQYF
TRBD2	15	TRBV9	TRBJ2-1	few	TGTGCCAGCAGCGTAGGCCTAGCGGGAGCTAATGAGCAGTTCTTC	CASSVGLAGANEQFF
TRBD1	15	TRBV6-2/TRBV6-3	TRBJ2-1	many	TGTGCCAGCAGCCAGACAGGGAGCTCCTACAATGAGCAGTTCTTC	CASSQTGSSYNEQFF
TRBD1	14	TRBV6-5	TRBJ2-2	-	TGTGCCCGCAGTTGGACAGGGGGGACCGGGGAGCTGTTTTTT	CARSWTGGTGELFF
-	14	TRBV7-2	TRBJ1-5	-	TGTGCCAGCAGCTTTACAGGTTACAATCAGCCCCAGCATTTT	CASSFTGYNQPQHF
-	13	TRBV14	TRBJ2-2	-	TGTGCCAGCAGCCAAGTTTGGGCCGAGGAGCTGTTTTTT	CASSQVWAEELFF
-	12	TRBV20-1	TRBJ1-5	-	TGCAGTGCGTGGACAGGCAATCAGCCCCAGCATTTT	CSAWTGNQPQHF
-	15	TRBV2	TRBJ1-2	-	TGTGCCAGCAGTGAACAAACAGCCCAGACAGGAGGCTACACCTTC	CASSEQTAQTGGYTF
TRBD1	16	TRBV4-1	TRBJ2-7	-	TGCGCCAGCAGCCAAGAACCGGACAGGTCCATTTACGAGCAGTACTTC	CASSQEPDRSIYEQYF
-	16	TRBV7-8	TRBJ2-2	few	TGTGCCAGCAGCCCAGGTGGGGGATATAGTACCGGGGAGCTGTTTTTT	CASSPGGGYSTGELFF